The 15 T cell receptor beta chains below were found in one sample sequenced in a study of T-cell reconstitution after alpha-beta-depleted transplantation in children. Researchers prepared the TCRbeta library using unique molecular identifiers, the study reports. From the PCR reads, TCRdb called clonotypes with MiXCR, one entry per CDR3 protein. The sample shows 190,000 or so distinct CDR3 sequences, roughly 6.8% of them seen only once. This sample comprised PBMCs from the stem cell graft donor, obtained from the stem cell graft. These TCRs come from a human donor who donated a stem cell graft to a child with Wiskott-Aldrich syndrome.

This clonotype was counted a few times. The V and J genes are TRBV11-2 and TRBJ2-7; TRBD2 agrees at 15 bases. CDR1 is SGHAT, CDR2 FQNNGV, per germline. Unmatched junction bases numbered 10, after V lost 5 bases and J lost 2 bases. The CDR3 consists of 18 residues. The CDR3 DNA follows: TGTGCCAGCAGCCCGAGGACTAGCGGGAGGGGGGGGGCCTACGAGCAGTACTTC. Protein sequence: CASSPRTSGRGGAYEQYF.

This clonotype was counted only a few times. The chain links TRBV20-1 to TRBJ2-3; TRBD1 matches 7 bases. V lost 5 bases, J lost 3 bases, and 8 bases stayed unmatched. Germline V CDR1 and CDR2: DFQATT, SNEGSKA (reference sequence). This CDR3 has 14 amino acids. The CDR3 DNA follows: TGCAGTGCTTCGAGGGGACAGACAACAGATACGCAGTATTTT. Protein: CSASRGQTTDTQYF.

This clonotype has a count of ten or more. V and J are TRBV7-8 and TRBJ1-4, with D uncertain. Germline V gives CDR1 SGHVS, CDR2 FQNEAQ. The V and J ends lost 3 bases and 8 bases respectively, with 13 bases between them. The length of the CDR3 is 14 residues. CDR3 coding DNA: TGTGCCAGCAGCTTGTTATCGGGTAAAGAAAAACTGTTTTTT. It translates to CASSLLSGKEKLFF.

This clonotype occurred many times. The rearrangement joins TRBV19 to TRBJ1-1; D ambiguous. CDR3 length: 16 residues. Germline-derived CDR1 and CDR2 are LNHDA and SQIVND (reference sequence). V lost 6 bases and J 6 bases, leaving 23 bases between the germline ends. This CDR3 is CASRRNDPGNYAEAFF. The DNA of the CDR3 is TGTGCCAGTAGAAGGAATGATCCGGGAAATTACGCTGAAGCTTTCTTT.

In this sample, this clonotype turned up many times. This chain connects TRBV20-1 to TRBJ2-7; no definite D call. V lost 2 bases to trimming and J lost 3 bases, with 5 bases between them. This CDR3 is 11 amino acids long. Germline V gene data show CDR1 as DFQATT and CDR2 as SNEGSKA (reference sequence). CDR3 bases: TGCAGTGCTAGAAATAACTACGAGCAGTACTTC. Its translation is CSARNNYEQYF.

The table lists this clonotype with many counts. The rearrangement joins TRBV2 to TRBJ2-3, with D unclear. Germline-derived CDR1 and CDR2 are SNHLY and FYNNEI. V was pared by 4 bases and J by 2 bases, with 16 bases between. This CDR3 has 16 residues. The CDR3 sequence: CASSGFSSPSTDTQYF. CDR3 coding DNA: TGTGCCAGCAGTGGATTCTCATCCCCTTCCACAGATACGCAGTATTTT.

The sample holds many counts of this clonotype. The chain uses TRBV6-1 and TRBJ1-2; TRBD1 is a possible D gene (6 bases). The germline CDR1 and CDR2 sequences are MNHNS and SASEGT. The CDR3 sequence is 17 residues long. V lost 1 base and J 8 bases, leaving 23 bases between the germline ends. CDR3 sequence reads: CASSEERGQAQPSGYTF. The CDR3 DNA follows: TGTGCCAGCAGTGAAGAAAGGGGACAAGCACAGCCGTCCGGCTACACCTTC.

This clonotype came up many times. The rearrangement joins TRBV7-9 to TRBJ2-1; 11 nucleotides align to TRBD2. CDR1 and CDR2 (germline): SEHNR, FQNEAQ (reference sequence). The CDR3 is 17 amino acids. V shed 4 bases and J 5 bases; nucleotides not matched to a gene: 10. CDR3 residues: CASSSGLGLAVNNEQFF. CDR3 DNA sequence: TGTGCCAGCAGCTCCGGATTGGGACTAGCGGTTAACAATGAGCAGTTCTTC.

This chain joins TRBV5-5 and TRBJ2-1; weak D call: TRBD1 (6 bases). V was cut by 7 bases and J by 2 bases, with 16 bases left in between. This CDR3 comprises 15 residues. Germline V lookup: CDR1 SGHKS, CDR2 YYEKEE (reference sequence). The CDR3 DNA reads TGTGCCAGCGATGACACAGGGAAGGCCTACAATGAGCAGTTCTTC. Protein: CASDDTGKAYNEQFF.

This sequence joins TRBV5-4 and TRBJ2-7; TRBD1 aligns across 7 bases. From germline, CDR1 is SGHNT and CDR2 YYREEE (reference sequence). The CDR3 sequence is 14 residues long. J lost 4 bases, V lost 4 bases, and 8 bases had no gene match. The CDR3 sequence: CASSDPGTAYEQYF. As DNA, the CDR3 is TGTGCCAGCAGCGACCCCGGGACAGCTTACGAGCAGTACTTC. The full variable domain, completed using reference TRBV5-4 and TRBJ2-7, is ETGVTQSPTHLIKTRGQQVTLRCSSQSGHNTVSWYQQALGQGPQFIFQYYREEENGRGNFPPRFSGLQFPNYSSELNVNALELDDSALYLCASSDPGTAYEQYFGPGTRLTVT.

As for this clonotype: A much more abundant neighbour one base away suggests this may be a read error. J is TRBJ1-1 and V is TRBV7-8, with 8 bases matching TRBD1. The CDR3 extends over 15 amino acids. V lost 1 base and J lost 7; bases outside the gene matches: 8. Germline V gene data show CDR1 as SGHVS and CDR2 as FQNEAQ. The CDR3 nucleotides are TGTGCCAGCAGCTTAGTGCGGACAGGGAGCATTGAAGCTTTCTTT. Translating it yields CASSLVRTGSIEAFF.

This clonotype showed up many times. The CDR3 DNA reads as TGTGCCACAAAGAAGACAGCGAACACTGAAGCTTTCTTT. Translating gives CATKKTANTEAFF. The chain is built from TRBV6-6 and TRBJ1-1; D may be TRBD1 (5 bases). The CDR3 is made up of 13 amino acids. Germline CDR1 and CDR2: MNHNY and SVGAGI (reference sequence). The V gene lost 10 bases and the J gene lost 1 base, with 13 bases spanning the gap.

In regard to this clonotype: This may stem from a read error, because a much larger clone lies one nucleotide away. This chain uses TRBV27 with TRBJ2-2; unclear D gene. CDR1 MNHEY and CDR2 SMNVEV come from the germline V gene (reference sequence). V was cut by 5 bases and J by 1 base, with 8 bases left in between. This CDR3 comprises 14 residues. CDR3 nucleotide sequence: TGTGCCAGCAGTAAGAATAGGAACACCGGGGAGCTGTTTTTT. This translates into CASSKNRNTGELFF.

In its sample, this clonotype was seen many times. The gene calls are TRBV4-1 and TRBJ2-5, with a possible D match to TRBD2 (6 bases). This CDR3 region has 15 residues. Trimming cost V 2 bases and J 5 bases, with 15 bases left between them. Germline CDR1 reads MGHRA; CDR2 reads YSYEKL. CDR3 in amino acids: CASSQTGTSGETQYF. The DNA for the CDR3 is TGCGCCAGCAGCCAAACCGGGACTTCGGGGGAGACCCAGTACTTC.

V usage is TRBV24-1 and J usage is TRBJ2-2, with D maybe TRBD1 (5 bases). CDR1 is KGHDR and CDR2 is SFDVKD in the germline V gene. The CDR3 runs 14 residues. V shed 4 bases and J shed 4 bases, with 9 bases lying between them. This CDR3 is CATSEAGFTGELFF. The CDR3 coding sequence is TGTGCCACCAGTGAGGCAGGGTTCACCGGGGAGCTGTTTTTT.